The clone carrying this T cell receptor beta chain was counted between two and nine times. Its cognate antigen is unknown. The data are from a study of T cells in localized non-small cell lung cancer. Study-level results: Because sequencing included only one region (of the tumor), heterogeneity remains possible. Uninvolved nearby lung showed the greatest T cell clonality, exceeding that found in tumor.

Measured with immunoSEQ multiplex PCR; TCRdb has only the in-frame clones, and not every one. The sample has around 2,800 clones, about 29% seen once. Germline values: CDR1 MNHGY, CDR2 SAAAGT. CDR3 length: 15 amino acids. The V and J ends lost 5 bases and 5 bases, in that order; junction bases with no gene match: 10. Sequenced material: lung tumor tissue, taken before any cancer treatment. The receptor was derived from a woman aged 40-69 years with stage I squamous cell lung carcinoma. This chain connects TRBV6-8 to TRBJ1-1, with 8 bases lining up with TRBD1. The CDR3 reads CASSDRTGIFTEAFF. The CDR3 region has the DNA TGTGCCAGCAGTGACCGGACAGGGATCTTTACTGAAGCTTTCTTT.